Listed here is a single T cell receptor (beta chain). Its specificity is unknown. The primer mix had 60 Vbeta and 13 Jbeta primers. Profiled with immunoSEQ multiplex PCR; TCRdb holds only in-frame clones, not every one. The table has some 170,000 clones, 60% to 85% seen once. The sample originates from a study of cytomegalovirus exposure and HLA in healthy donors. Study-level findings and limits: TCR beta chains associated with HLA were, in a later analysis, more clonally expanded than equally common others.

This CDR3 spans 14 amino acids. The germline V gene has CDR1 SNHLY and CDR2 FYNNEI. Trimming took 3 bases from V and 7 from J; bases not matched to a gene: 3. This rearrangement joins TRBV2 to TRBJ1-6; 7 bases map to TRBD1. The source is a man in his thirties or forties in good health and CMV-seropositive. Specimen: PBMCs. CDR3 in DNA: TGTGCCAGCAGTGAGGACAGGAGAAATTCACCCCTCCACTTT. This gives the protein CASSEDRRNSPLHF.